Listed below are T cell receptor beta chains from one sample, sequenced in a study of T-cell memory formation after mild COVID-19. TCRdb reprocessed the 5' RACE reads via MiXCR and lists one record per CDR3 protein. The sample includes some 310,000 distinct CDR3 sequences, less than 25% of them seen just once. The sequencing input was PBMCs or a T cell subset sorted from them (not recorded which). The receptors were sampled from a man younger than 35 who had mild COVID-19 (a few samples of this study predate the infection). Cell type and time point are not known. Each CDR3 is given with its conserved first and last residue. Fields, in order: V gene, J gene, clone size, D gene, CDR3 DNA, CDR3 protein. D genes are given only for firm matches. Clone size, where shown, is once, few, many, or a class for clones that have expanded.

v_call: TRBV6-5; j_call: TRBJ2-1; clone_size: -; d_call: TRBD2; cdr3_nt: TGTGCCAGCAGTGATCCTTGGAGCGGGGGGGCGAATGAGCAGTTCTTC; cdr3_aa: CASSDPWSGGANEQFF
v_call: TRBV20-1; j_call: TRBJ2-3; clone_size: -; d_call: -; cdr3_nt: TGCAGTGCTAGAGATCATTTCACAGATACGCAGTATTTT; cdr3_aa: CSARDHFTDTQYF
v_call: TRBV12-3/TRBV12-4; j_call: TRBJ1-5; clone_size: -; d_call: -; cdr3_nt: TGTGCCAGCAGTTTCTCGGACGGCAATCAGCCCCAGCATTTT; cdr3_aa: CASSFSDGNQPQHF
v_call: TRBV13; j_call: TRBJ1-1; clone_size: few; d_call: -; cdr3_nt: TGTGCCAGCAGCTTAGGAGATACGGCTTTCTTT; cdr3_aa: CASSLGDTAFF
v_call: TRBV20-1; j_call: TRBJ2-3; clone_size: -; d_call: -; cdr3_nt: TGCAGTGCCAAGCGGTTTACAGATACGCAGTATTTT; cdr3_aa: CSAKRFTDTQYF
v_call: TRBV6-2/TRBV6-3; j_call: TRBJ2-1; clone_size: many; d_call: -; cdr3_nt: TGTGCCAGCAGTTACAGGGAAAACAATGAGCAGTTCTTC; cdr3_aa: CASSYRENNEQFF
v_call: TRBV4-3; j_call: TRBJ2-1; clone_size: few; d_call: -; cdr3_nt: TGCGCCAGCAGCCATCTCCTTGGCCTGGACAGCAATGAGCAGTTCTTC; cdr3_aa: CASSHLLGLDSNEQFF
v_call: TRBV14; j_call: TRBJ1-2; clone_size: few; d_call: -; cdr3_nt: TGTGCCAGCAGCCAAAAGATGGCAACAGGGCATAGGGGCTACACCTTC; cdr3_aa: CASSQKMATGHRGYTF
v_call: TRBV10-3; j_call: TRBJ2-4; clone_size: few; d_call: -; cdr3_nt: TGTGCCATCAGTGACTGGGAAGCCAAAAACATTCAGTACTTC; cdr3_aa: CAISDWEAKNIQYF
v_call: TRBV7-2; j_call: TRBJ1-2; clone_size: few; d_call: -; cdr3_nt: TGTGCCAGCAGCGAGCCCCCCGGGGGCGCGAACTTC; cdr3_aa: CASSEPPGGANF
v_call: TRBV6-2/TRBV6-3; j_call: TRBJ1-6; clone_size: -; d_call: TRBD1; cdr3_nt: TGTGCCAGCAGGGTCGGACAGGGATTGTCACCCCTCCACTTT; cdr3_aa: CASRVGQGLSPLHF
v_call: TRBV9; j_call: TRBJ2-1; clone_size: -; d_call: -; cdr3_nt: TGTGCCAGCAGCGCCTACTCCCGGGTAGCGGCTGAGCAGTTCTTC; cdr3_aa: CASSAYSRVAAEQFF
v_call: TRBV18; j_call: TRBJ2-7; clone_size: -; d_call: -; cdr3_nt: TGTGCCAGCTCTACCGGGGCCGGATACGAGCAGTACTTC; cdr3_aa: CASSTGAGYEQYF
v_call: TRBV28; j_call: TRBJ2-5; clone_size: few; d_call: -; cdr3_nt: TGTGCCAGCCAGTTAGGAGAGACCCAGTACTTC; cdr3_aa: CASQLGETQYF
v_call: TRBV11-2; j_call: TRBJ2-1; clone_size: few; d_call: TRBD1; cdr3_nt: TGTGCCAGCAACCCCGGGACAGCCAGCAACAATGAGCAGTTCTTC; cdr3_aa: CASNPGTASNNEQFF
v_call: TRBV20-1; j_call: TRBJ1-2; clone_size: -; d_call: -; cdr3_nt: TGCAGTGCTAGTCCAGGGGACCTCGACGGCTACACCTTC; cdr3_aa: CSASPGDLDGYTF
v_call: TRBV2; j_call: TRBJ1-1; clone_size: -; d_call: TRBD1; cdr3_nt: TGTGCCAGCCCCGGGACAGGGGGTACTGAAGCTTTCTTT; cdr3_aa: CASPGTGGTEAFF
v_call: TRBV7-3; j_call: TRBJ2-3; clone_size: few; d_call: TRBD2; cdr3_nt: TGTGCCAGCAGCTTATCGCTAGCGGGGCGAGATACGCAGTATTTT; cdr3_aa: CASSLSLAGRDTQYF
v_call: TRBV10-2; j_call: TRBJ2-3; clone_size: -; d_call: TRBD2; cdr3_nt: TGCGCCAGCAGTGACCCGACTGGACTAGCGGGGGTCACAGATACGCAGTATTTT; cdr3_aa: CASSDPTGLAGVTDTQYF
v_call: TRBV5-1; j_call: TRBJ1-2; clone_size: few; d_call: -; cdr3_nt: TGCGCCAGCAGCGAAGATAACTATGGCTACACCTTC; cdr3_aa: CASSEDNYGYTF
v_call: TRBV5-1; j_call: TRBJ1-2; clone_size: many; d_call: -; cdr3_nt: TGCGCCAGCAGCTTGGAACAGAACTATGGCTACACCTTC; cdr3_aa: CASSLEQNYGYTF
v_call: TRBV11-2; j_call: TRBJ2-3; clone_size: -; d_call: -; cdr3_nt: TGTGCCAGCAGCTTAGCTAGCAGGGATACGCAGTATTTT; cdr3_aa: CASSLASRDTQYF
v_call: TRBV6-2/TRBV6-3; j_call: TRBJ2-3; clone_size: many; d_call: TRBD2; cdr3_nt: TGTGCCAGCAGTTCCGGGACTATCACAGATACGCAGTATTTT; cdr3_aa: CASSSGTITDTQYF
v_call: TRBV5-1; j_call: TRBJ2-1; clone_size: few; d_call: TRBD1; cdr3_nt: TGCGCCAGCAGCCCGCGGGACAGGGGCTTAGGGTCCTACAATGAGCAGTTCTTC; cdr3_aa: CASSPRDRGLGSYNEQFF
v_call: TRBV20-1; j_call: TRBJ2-1; clone_size: few; d_call: -; cdr3_nt: TGCAGTGCTAGTCGGTCTAGCGCGGTTGGAACTGAGCAGTTCTTC; cdr3_aa: CSASRSSAVGTEQFF
v_call: TRBV27; j_call: TRBJ2-2; clone_size: -; d_call: TRBD1; cdr3_nt: TGTGCCAGCAGAAGACAGGGTACCGGGGAGCTGTTTTTT; cdr3_aa: CASRRQGTGELFF
v_call: TRBV6-5; j_call: TRBJ1-5; clone_size: few; d_call: -; cdr3_nt: TGTGCCAGCAGGGGGTATAGCAATCAGCCCCAGCATTTT; cdr3_aa: CASRGYSNQPQHF
v_call: TRBV29-1; j_call: TRBJ2-3; clone_size: few; d_call: TRBD2; cdr3_nt: TGCAGCCTTGGGGCTAGCGGAGCAGATACGCAGTATTTT; cdr3_aa: CSLGASGADTQYF
v_call: TRBV28; j_call: TRBJ1-6; clone_size: once; d_call: -; cdr3_nt: TGTGCCAGCCAGGGTCACTCACCCCTCCACTTT; cdr3_aa: CASQGHSPLHF
v_call: TRBV5-1; j_call: TRBJ2-5; clone_size: few; d_call: -; cdr3_nt: TGCGCCAGCAGCTTGGGGGCTGCAGCCCCCCTGGAGACCCAGTACTTC; cdr3_aa: CASSLGAAAPLETQYF
v_call: TRBV5-1; j_call: TRBJ2-7; clone_size: -; d_call: TRBD1; cdr3_nt: TGCGCCAGCAGGTATCAGGGGGCGCGGGACGAGCAGTACTTC; cdr3_aa: CASRYQGARDEQYF
v_call: TRBV5-8; j_call: TRBJ2-3; clone_size: once; d_call: -; cdr3_nt: TGTGCCAGCAGCCGTAGCGCAGATACGCAGTATTTT; cdr3_aa: CASSRSADTQYF
v_call: TRBV4-1; j_call: TRBJ1-1; clone_size: -; d_call: TRBD1; cdr3_nt: TGCGCCAGCAGCCCCCGGGACAGGGGAATGAACACTGAAGCTTTCTTT; cdr3_aa: CASSPRDRGMNTEAFF
v_call: TRBV20-1; j_call: TRBJ2-3; clone_size: few; d_call: TRBD1; cdr3_nt: TGCAGTGCTAGTCCGGGACAGGGGACAGATACGCAGTATTTT; cdr3_aa: CSASPGQGTDTQYF
v_call: TRBV2; j_call: TRBJ2-1; clone_size: many; d_call: TRBD2; cdr3_nt: TGTGCCAGCACATCTACGACTAGCGGGGCGGGCGAGCAGTTCTTC; cdr3_aa: CASTSTTSGAGEQFF
v_call: TRBV10-3; j_call: TRBJ2-5; clone_size: few; d_call: -; cdr3_nt: TGTGCCATCAGTGCCGATCAAGAGACCCAGTACTTC; cdr3_aa: CAISADQETQYF
v_call: TRBV20-1; j_call: TRBJ1-1; clone_size: many; d_call: -; cdr3_nt: TGCAGTGCTAATAACCGGGGCACTGAAGCTTTCTTT; cdr3_aa: CSANNRGTEAFF
v_call: TRBV6-6; j_call: TRBJ2-7; clone_size: -; d_call: -; cdr3_nt: TGTGCCAGCAGTTACTCGGGCTTCCACGAGCAGTACTTC; cdr3_aa: CASSYSGFHEQYF
v_call: TRBV27; j_call: TRBJ1-1; clone_size: few; d_call: TRBD1; cdr3_nt: TGTGCCAGCAGTTTCCAGGGGGCAGGTACTGAAGCTTTCTTT; cdr3_aa: CASSFQGAGTEAFF
v_call: TRBV18; j_call: TRBJ2-7; clone_size: -; d_call: -; cdr3_nt: TGTGCCAGCTCACCAGGCGGCCGCGTCGGCGAGCAGTACTTC; cdr3_aa: CASSPGGRVGEQYF
v_call: TRBV15; j_call: TRBJ2-3; clone_size: -; d_call: -; cdr3_nt: TGTGCCACCAGCAGAGAGCCGGGACACAGCACAGATACGCAGTATTTT; cdr3_aa: CATSREPGHSTDTQYF
v_call: TRBV5-5; j_call: TRBJ2-3; clone_size: many; d_call: TRBD2; cdr3_nt: TGTGCCAGCAGCTCGAGCGGGGGAACAGATACGCAGTATTTT; cdr3_aa: CASSSSGGTDTQYF
v_call: TRBV20-1; j_call: TRBJ1-2; clone_size: -; d_call: -; cdr3_nt: TGCAGTGCAAAAAGGACGGAGGCCTATGGCTACACCTTC; cdr3_aa: CSAKRTEAYGYTF
v_call: TRBV10-3; j_call: TRBJ1-1; clone_size: -; d_call: -; cdr3_nt: TGTGCCATCAGTGAGTCGCTTAACACTGAAGCTTTCTTT; cdr3_aa: CAISESLNTEAFF
v_call: TRBV9; j_call: TRBJ2-5; clone_size: -; d_call: TRBD2; cdr3_nt: TGTGCCAGCAGCGTAGTTACAGCGGGGGTCGAGACCCAGTACTTC; cdr3_aa: CASSVVTAGVETQYF
v_call: TRBV11-2; j_call: TRBJ2-7; clone_size: few; d_call: TRBD2; cdr3_nt: TGTGCCAGCAGCTTGCTAAGCGGGGGCAGCTCCTACGAGCAGTACTTC; cdr3_aa: CASSLLSGGSSYEQYF
v_call: TRBV24-1; j_call: TRBJ2-5; clone_size: -; d_call: -; cdr3_nt: TGTGCCACCAGTGATCGCGCTGACCGGCAAGAGACCCAGTACTTC; cdr3_aa: CATSDRADRQETQYF
v_call: TRBV20-1; j_call: TRBJ2-5; clone_size: few; d_call: -; cdr3_nt: TGCAGTGCTAGAGACCTAGAATTGGGGACCCAGTACTTC; cdr3_aa: CSARDLELGTQYF
v_call: TRBV20-1; j_call: TRBJ2-3; clone_size: few; d_call: -; cdr3_nt: TGCAGTGCTAGATATCAGGCGATAGATACGCAGTATTTT; cdr3_aa: CSARYQAIDTQYF
v_call: TRBV3-1; j_call: TRBJ2-5; clone_size: once; d_call: -; cdr3_nt: TGTGCCAGCAGCCAGAGGGCGGAGGAGACCCAGTACTTC; cdr3_aa: CASSQRAEETQYF
v_call: TRBV10-3; j_call: TRBJ2-5; clone_size: few; d_call: TRBD1; cdr3_nt: TGTGCCATCAGTGAAGGAAGGGGGCCCCAGTACTTC; cdr3_aa: CAISEGRGPQYF
v_call: TRBV7-9; j_call: TRBJ1-3; clone_size: -; d_call: -; cdr3_nt: TGTGCCAGCAGCACTGGGCGCTCTGGAAACACCATATATTTT; cdr3_aa: CASSTGRSGNTIYF
v_call: TRBV20-1; j_call: TRBJ2-3; clone_size: -; d_call: TRBD2; cdr3_nt: TGCAGTGCTTGGACTAGCGGGGGGTCTTCGTATACGCAGTATTTT; cdr3_aa: CSAWTSGGSSYTQYF